The subject of this entry is one TCR beta chain. This CDR3 region has 17 residues. Looked up from germline, CDR1 is LGHNA and CDR2 is YNFKEQ. J lost 4 bases, V lost 0 bases, and 8 bases had no gene match. The source of the sample is a study of cytomegalovirus exposure and HLA in healthy donors. PCR involved 60 Vbeta and 13 Jbeta primers. The assay was immunoSEQ multiplex PCR, and TCRdb's table has in-frame clones only and misses some. The listing records over 65,000 clones. The TCR comes from a man younger than 40 in good health and CMV-seronegative. Sequencing was carried out using PBMCs. The chain recombines TRBV4-2 with TRBJ2-3, with TRBD2 identical over 9 bases. CDR3 amino acids: CASSQDASRGGADTQYF. As DNA, the CDR3 is TGTGCCAGCAGCCAAGACGCCTCGCGGGGGGGGGCAGATACGCAGTATTTT.